These 18 T cell receptor beta chains were all obtained from the same sample, sequenced in a study of early T cells in non-severe SARS-CoV-2 infection. TCRdb called the 5' RACE reads again in MiXCR, with one record for every CDR3 protein. The top ten clones hold around 9.6% of a sample with 10,000 to 12,000 distinct CDR3 sequences, around 5% of them seen once. Sequencing input: whole blood. The source is an adult who was a healthcare worker with PCR-confirmed SARS-CoV-2 infection or an uninfected control (not recorded which).

This clonotype was picked up many times. This CDR3 reads CASSLQGKGTEAFF. The CDR3 nucleotides read TGTGCCAGCAGCTTACAGGGGAAGGGCACTGAAGCTTTCTTT. The chain carries TRBV7-9 and TRBJ1-1, with D perhaps matching TRBD1 (6 bases). Per germline, CDR1 SEHNR and CDR2 FQNEAQ (reference sequence). This CDR3 region has 14 residues. The germline V and J ends were trimmed by 2 bases and 4 bases, with 11 bases remaining between them.

This clonotype has at least ten counts. The V gene is TRBV6-2 or TRBV6-3, the J gene TRBJ2-1; D is possibly TRBD2 (6 bases). Germline CDR1 MNHEY, CDR2 SVGEGT. This CDR3 region has 15 residues. The V gene lost 8 bases and the J gene lost 3 bases, with 17 bases spanning the gap. CDR3 loop: CASREHAGNYNEQFF. The CDR3 DNA is TGTGCCAGCCGAGAGCACGCGGGGAACTACAATGAGCAGTTCTTC.

By its share, this clonotype is medium-sized. The chain links TRBV3-1 to TRBJ2-1, with D possibly TRBD1 on 6 matching bases. CDR3 length: 12 residues. Looked up from germline, CDR1 is LGHDT and CDR2 is YNNKEL (reference sequence). Trimming shortened V by 3 bases and J by 14 bases, and 14 bases separated the two germline ends. DNA of the CDR3: TGTGCCAGCAGCCAGTCAGAAACAGGGAAGTTCTTC. It encodes CASSQSETGKFF.

This clonotype is medium-sized in the sample. V and J are TRBV7-9 and TRBJ2-3; 9 bases are a match to TRBD1. The CDR3 has 17 amino acids. The trim removed 0 bases at V and 5 bases at J, leaving 9 bases unmatched. The germline CDR1 and CDR2 sequences are SEHNR and FQNEAQ (reference sequence). CDR3 DNA sequence: TGTGCCAGCAGCTTAGCTTGGACAGGGGAAGCTGGAGATACGCAGTATTTT. It translates to CASSLAWTGEAGDTQYF.

This clonotype was counted ten times or more. J is TRBJ2-3 and V is TRBV19; D possibly uses TRBD1 or TRBD2 (5 bases each). CDR3 length: 13 residues. Trimming left V 1 base short and J 3 bases short, with 5 bases between. Germline CDR1 LNHDA, CDR2 SQIVND (reference sequence). CDR3 protein: CASSIGGTDTQYF. CDR3 in DNA: TGTGCCAGTAGTATAGGGGGGACAGATACGCAGTATTTT.

The chain recombines TRBV25-1 with TRBJ2-6, with D hard to call. Germline assignment: CDR1 MGHDK and CDR2 SYGVNS. The CDR3 is 14 residues long. Trimming pared 9 bases from V and 2 bases from J, leaving 11 bases between. The DNA for the CDR3 is TGTGCCAGTCGGACGGTTGCTGGGGCCAACGTCCTGACTTTC. This gives the protein CASRTVAGANVLTF.

This clonotype has a count of ten or more. The chain employs TRBV10-3 and TRBJ2-1; 9 bases align to TRBD1. Germline-derived CDR1 and CDR2 are ENHRY and SYGVKD. V lost 6 bases and J lost 2; bases outside the gene matches: 17. The CDR3 is made up of 19 amino acids. For the CDR3, the DNA is TGTGCCATCAGCCTTCGGGGGACAGGGAGTATTCAGCCCTACAATGAGCAGTTCTTC. It codes for CAISLRGTGSIQPYNEQFF.

This clonotype was seen a handful of times. The chain recombines TRBV5-5 with TRBJ1-3, with 8 bases aligning to TRBD1. The CDR3 extends over 13 amino acids. V shed 3 bases, J shed 10 bases, and the junction held 6 bases outside the gene matches. From germline, CDR1 is SGHKS and CDR2 YYEKEE (reference sequence). In nucleotides, the CDR3 is TGTGCCAGCAGCTCGCGACAGGGGATGACCATATATTTT. Amino acid sequence: CASSSRQGMTIYF.

This clonotype was seen only a few times. The chain employs TRBV7-8 and TRBJ2-7; D is undetermined. CDR1 is SGHVS and CDR2 is FQNEAQ in the germline V gene. The V and J ends lost 5 bases and 2 bases respectively, with 4 bases between them. There are 11 residues in the CDR3. The CDR3 loop is CASSPTYEQYF. The CDR3 nucleotides read TGTGCCAGCAGCCCCACCTACGAGCAGTACTTC. The variable domain in full, completed from reference TRBV7-8 and TRBJ2-7, reads GAGVSQSPRYKVAKRGQDVALRCDPISGHVSLFWYQQALGQGPEFLTYFQNEAQLDKSGLPSDRFFAERPEGSVSTLKIQRTQQEDSAVYLCASSPTYEQYFGPGTRLTVT.

This clonotype was detected ten times or more. The chain links TRBV5-4 to TRBJ2-5, with TRBD2 matching over 13 bases. J gave up 3 bases and V 4 bases, and 6 bases lay outside the gene matches. Germline assignment: CDR1 SGHNT and CDR2 YYREEE (reference sequence). The length of the CDR3 is 16 residues. The CDR3 here is CASSPGLAGAKETQYF. The CDR3 DNA sequence: TGTGCCAGCAGCCCCGGACTAGCGGGGGCCAAAGAGACCCAGTACTTC.

This clonotype was recorded at least ten times. The chain has TRBV6-5 and TRBJ2-3; maybe TRBD2 (7 bases). The germline gives CDR1 MNHEY, CDR2 SVGAGI. This CDR3 contains 17 residues. With 0 bases removed from V and 2 bases from J, the gap between germline ends came to 15 bases. The CDR3: CASSYSGAGALTDTQYF. CDR3 DNA: TGTGCCAGCAGTTACTCGGGCGCGGGGGCCCTCACAGATACGCAGTATTTT.

In its sample, this clonotype was seen many times. The gene calls are TRBV7-2 and TRBJ1-1; TRBD1 agrees at 9 bases. The CDR3 is 17 residues long. The V gene's germline CDR1 is SGHTA and CDR2 FQGNSA. Trimming removed 0 bases from V and 3 bases from J; junction bases left unmatched: 8. DNA of the CDR3: TGTGCCAGCAGCTTAGCCCCAACCGGGACAGGGTACACTGAAGCTTTCTTT. It translates to CASSLAPTGTGYTEAFF.

Here the CDR3 DNA reads TGTGCCAGCAGCCCCAACGGCCCTCAGCCCCAGCATTTT. Its translation is CASSPNGPQPQHF. The genes are TRBV7-2 and TRBJ1-5, with D hard to call. The V and J ends lost 5 bases and 6 bases respectively, with 11 bases between them. Germline CDR1 is SGHTA and CDR2 is FQGNSA. This CDR3 region has 13 residues.

Many counts were recorded for this clonotype. The chain joins TRBV20-1 to TRBJ2-2, with D possibly TRBD1 on 6 matching bases. The CDR3 spans 12 residues. Germline V gene lookup returns CDR1 DFQATT and CDR2 SNEGSKA (reference sequence). Trimming took off 6 bases at V and 5 bases at J, with 10 bases between the two ends. The CDR3 reads CSAGRGTGELFF. The CDR3 nucleotides are TGCAGTGCAGGCAGGGGAACCGGGGAGCTGTTTTTT.

There are many counts of this clonotype. This rearrangement joins TRBV6-6 to TRBJ2-5; no definite D call. The V gene lost 8 bases and the J gene lost 5 bases, with 12 bases spanning the gap. The CDR3 is 12 amino acids. Germline lookup yields CDR1 MNHNY and CDR2 SVGAGI (reference sequence). CDR3: CASRGFEETQYF. In nucleotides, the CDR3 is TGTGCCAGCCGAGGTTTCGAGGAGACCCAGTACTTC.

This clonotype was seen ten or more times. This chain joins TRBV6-6 and TRBJ2-5; D remains ambiguous. Germline CDR1 MNHNY, CDR2 SVGAGI (reference sequence). This CDR3 comprises 12 residues. Trimming cost V 2 bases and J 1 base, with 2 bases left between them. The CDR3 DNA follows: TGTGCCAGCAGTTACACCCAAGAGACCCAGTACTTC. Its protein is CASSYTQETQYF.

This clonotype was counted ten times or more. V gene TRBV20-1 combines with J gene TRBJ1-3; D is ambiguous. Germline CDR1 reads DFQATT; CDR2 reads SNEGSKA (reference sequence). CDR3 length equals 13 residues. V was clipped by 6 bases and J by 1 base, with 10 bases between them. The CDR3: CSAPKGSGNTIYF. The CDR3 nucleotides are TGCAGTGCCCCGAAGGGTTCTGGAAACACCATATATTTT.

The rearrangement joins TRBV5-4 to TRBJ2-3; D unclear. V was trimmed by 4 bases and J by 2 bases, leaving 11 bases between them. Germline CDR1 reads SGHNT; CDR2 reads YYREEE (reference sequence). The CDR3 loop spans 14 amino acids. The CDR3 sequence: CASSQVAFTDTQYF. CDR3 DNA sequence: TGTGCCAGCAGCCAGGTCGCATTCACAGATACGCAGTATTTT.